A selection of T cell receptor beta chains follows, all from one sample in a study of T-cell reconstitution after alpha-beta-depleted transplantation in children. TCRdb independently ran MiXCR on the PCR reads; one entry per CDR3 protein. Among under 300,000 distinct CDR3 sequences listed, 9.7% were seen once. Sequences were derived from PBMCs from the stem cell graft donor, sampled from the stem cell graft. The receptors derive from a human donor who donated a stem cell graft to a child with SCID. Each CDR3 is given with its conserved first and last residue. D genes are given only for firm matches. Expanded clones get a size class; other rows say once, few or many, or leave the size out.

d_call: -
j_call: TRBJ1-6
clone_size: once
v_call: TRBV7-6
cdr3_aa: CASSLETGTVNSPLHF
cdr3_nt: TGTGCCAGCAGCTTAGAAACAGGGACTGTTAATTCACCCCTCCACTTT

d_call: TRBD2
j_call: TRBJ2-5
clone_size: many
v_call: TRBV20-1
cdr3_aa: CSARRLTSGVSRETQYF
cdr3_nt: TGCAGTGCTAGACGGCTTACCAGCGGGGTGTCAAGAGAGACCCAGTACTTC

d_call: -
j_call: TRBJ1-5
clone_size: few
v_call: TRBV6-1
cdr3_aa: CASSPDRPDQPQHF
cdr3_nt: TGTGCCAGCAGCCCCGACAGGCCTGATCAGCCCCAGCATTTT

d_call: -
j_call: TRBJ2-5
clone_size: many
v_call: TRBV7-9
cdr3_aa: CASSLQSETQYF
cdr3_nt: TGTGCCAGCAGCTTGCAGTCGGAGACCCAGTACTTC

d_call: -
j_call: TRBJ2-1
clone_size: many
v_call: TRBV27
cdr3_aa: CASSLGWTHNEQFF
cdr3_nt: TGTGCCAGCAGTTTGGGATGGACCCACAATGAGCAGTTCTTC

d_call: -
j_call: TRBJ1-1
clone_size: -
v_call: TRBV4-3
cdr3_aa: CASSKTQNTEAFF
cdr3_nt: TGCGCCAGCAGCAAGACCCAGAACACTGAAGCTTTCTTT

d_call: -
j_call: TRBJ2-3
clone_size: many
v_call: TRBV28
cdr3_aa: CASRYGGHQYF
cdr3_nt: TGTGCCAGCAGATACGGCGGCCACCAGTATTTT

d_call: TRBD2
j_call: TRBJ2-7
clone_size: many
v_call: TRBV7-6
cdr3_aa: CASSLDMGLHYEQYF
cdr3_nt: TGTGCCAGCAGCTTAGACATGGGACTACACTACGAGCAGTACTTC

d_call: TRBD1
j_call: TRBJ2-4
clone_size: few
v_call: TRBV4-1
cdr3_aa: CASSPRTGDSNIQYF
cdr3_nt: TGCGCCAGCTCACCACGGACAGGGGATTCAAACATTCAGTACTTC

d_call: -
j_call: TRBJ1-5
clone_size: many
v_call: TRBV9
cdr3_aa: CASSVVKSAHNQPQHF
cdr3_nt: TGTGCCAGCAGCGTAGTAAAATCGGCCCACAATCAGCCCCAGCATTTT

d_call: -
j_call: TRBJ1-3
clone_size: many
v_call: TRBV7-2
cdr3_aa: CASSLEGFGNTIYF
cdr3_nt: TGTGCCAGCAGCTTAGAAGGGTTTGGAAACACCATATATTTT

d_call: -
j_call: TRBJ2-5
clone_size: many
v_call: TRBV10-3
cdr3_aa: CAISESILRRRETQYF
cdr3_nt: TGTGCCATCAGTGAGTCGATTTTGCGAAGGAGAGAGACCCAGTACTTC

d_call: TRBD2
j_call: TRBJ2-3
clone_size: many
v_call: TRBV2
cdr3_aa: CASSEPAGSTDTQYF
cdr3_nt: TGTGCCAGCAGTGAACCAGCGGGGTCCACAGATACGCAGTATTTT

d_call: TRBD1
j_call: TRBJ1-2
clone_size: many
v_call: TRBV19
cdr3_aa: CASRRTGGFWVYGYTF
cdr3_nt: TGTGCCAGTAGGAGGACAGGGGGGTTTTGGGTCTATGGCTACACCTTC

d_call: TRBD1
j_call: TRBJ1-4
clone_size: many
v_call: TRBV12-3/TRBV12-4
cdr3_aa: CASSLRGPKEKLFF
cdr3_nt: TGTGCCAGCAGTTTGAGGGGGCCTAAGGAAAAACTGTTTTTT

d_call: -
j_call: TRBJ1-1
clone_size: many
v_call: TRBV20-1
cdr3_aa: CSASRQGMNTEAFF
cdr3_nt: TGCAGTGCCTCCCGGCAGGGTATGAACACTGAAGCTTTCTTT

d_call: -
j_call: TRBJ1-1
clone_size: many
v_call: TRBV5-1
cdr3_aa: CASTSGASTEAFF
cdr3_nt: TGCGCCAGCACCTCAGGGGCCTCCACTGAAGCTTTCTTT

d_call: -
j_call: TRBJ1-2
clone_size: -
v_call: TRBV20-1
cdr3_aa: CIASRTSGYIF
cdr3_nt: TGCATTGCTAGTCGGACCTCCGGCTACATCTTC

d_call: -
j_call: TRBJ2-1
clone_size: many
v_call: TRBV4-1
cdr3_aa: CASSSQARSTYSQFF
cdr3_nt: TGCGCCAGCAGCTCCCAAGCGAGGTCCACCTATTCGCAGTTCTTC

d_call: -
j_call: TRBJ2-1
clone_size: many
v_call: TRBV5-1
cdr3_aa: CASSLGHAGGEQFF
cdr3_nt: TGCGCCAGCAGCTTAGGACACGCCGGAGGTGAGCAGTTCTTC

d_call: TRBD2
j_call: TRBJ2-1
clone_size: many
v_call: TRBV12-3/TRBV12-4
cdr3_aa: CASTPAGGRAYEQFF
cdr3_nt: TGTGCCAGCACCCCAGCGGGGGGCCGGGCATATGAGCAGTTCTTC

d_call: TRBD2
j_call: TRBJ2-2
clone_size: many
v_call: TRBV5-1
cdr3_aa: CASSLVSGDGELFF
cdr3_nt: TGCGCCAGCAGCTTGGTGAGCGGGGACGGGGAGCTGTTTTTT

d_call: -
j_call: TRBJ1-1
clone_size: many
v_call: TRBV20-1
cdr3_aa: CSARRGGRFMNTEAFF
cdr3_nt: TGCAGTGCTAGAAGAGGGGGTAGATTCATGAACACTGAAGCTTTCTTT

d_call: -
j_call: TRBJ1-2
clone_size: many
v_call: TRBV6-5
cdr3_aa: CASSYSTGARAPGYTF
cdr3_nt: TGTGCCAGCAGTTACTCGACCGGTGCAAGGGCGCCTGGCTACACCTTC

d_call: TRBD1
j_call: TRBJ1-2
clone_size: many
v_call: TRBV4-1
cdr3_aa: CASSRVQGTANYGYTF
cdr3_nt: TGCGCCAGCAGTCGGGTCCAGGGGACAGCTAACTATGGCTACACCTTC

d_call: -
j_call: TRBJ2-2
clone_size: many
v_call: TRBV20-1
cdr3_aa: CSARWEKRAGELFF
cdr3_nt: TGCAGTGCGAGATGGGAGAAAAGGGCCGGGGAGCTGTTTTTT

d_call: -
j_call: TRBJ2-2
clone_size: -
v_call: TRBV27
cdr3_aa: CASTDRGRKNTRELFF
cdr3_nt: TGTGCCAGCACAGATCGCGGCAGGAAGAACACCCGGGAGCTGTTTTTT

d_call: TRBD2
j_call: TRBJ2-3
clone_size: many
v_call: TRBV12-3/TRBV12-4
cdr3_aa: CASKRGGSDTQYF
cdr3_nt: TGTGCCAGCAAGCGGGGGGGATCGGATACGCAGTATTTT